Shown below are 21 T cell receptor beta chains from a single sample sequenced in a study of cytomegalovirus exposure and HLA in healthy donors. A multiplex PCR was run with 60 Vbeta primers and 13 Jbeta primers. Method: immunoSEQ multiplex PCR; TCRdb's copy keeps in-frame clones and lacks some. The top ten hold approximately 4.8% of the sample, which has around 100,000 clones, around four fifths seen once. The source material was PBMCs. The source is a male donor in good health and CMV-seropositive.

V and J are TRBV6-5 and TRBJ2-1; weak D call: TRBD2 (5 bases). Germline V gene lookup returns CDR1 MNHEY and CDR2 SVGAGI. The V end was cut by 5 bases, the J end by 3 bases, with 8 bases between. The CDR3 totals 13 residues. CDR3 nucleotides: TGTGCCAGCAGTCGTGGACTCTACAATGAGCAGTTCTTC. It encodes CASSRGLYNEQFF.

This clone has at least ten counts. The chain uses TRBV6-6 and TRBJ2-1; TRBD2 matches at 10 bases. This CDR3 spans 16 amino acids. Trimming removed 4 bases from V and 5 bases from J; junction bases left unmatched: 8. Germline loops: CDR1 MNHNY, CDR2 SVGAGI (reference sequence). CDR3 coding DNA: TGTGCCAGCAGTTCTGCGCTAGCGGGAGACCACAATGAGCAGTTCTTC. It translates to CASSSALAGDHNEQFF.

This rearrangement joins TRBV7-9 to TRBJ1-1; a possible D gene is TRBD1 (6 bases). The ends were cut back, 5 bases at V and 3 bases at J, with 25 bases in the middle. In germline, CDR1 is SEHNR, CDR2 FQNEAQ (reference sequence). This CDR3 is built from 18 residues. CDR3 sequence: CASSPLRQALYDDTEAFF. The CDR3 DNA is TGTGCCAGCAGCCCCCTCCGACAGGCTCTCTATGACGACACTGAAGCTTTCTTT.

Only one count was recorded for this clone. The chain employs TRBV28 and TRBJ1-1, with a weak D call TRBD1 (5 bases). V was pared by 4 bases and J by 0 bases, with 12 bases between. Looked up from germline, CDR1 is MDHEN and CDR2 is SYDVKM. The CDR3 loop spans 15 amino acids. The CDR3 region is CASSYMRTLNTEAFF. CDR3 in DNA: TGTGCCAGCAGTTATATGCGGACACTGAACACTGAAGCTTTCTTT.

CDR3 in DNA: TGTGCCAGCAGCGTCGCTAGCAGTGAGCAGTTCTTC. This sequence encodes CASSVASSEQFF. The V call is TRBV9, the J call TRBJ2-1; possible D gene TRBD2, 5 bases. Trimming took off 2 bases at V and 9 bases at J, with 9 bases between the two ends. The CDR3 loop spans 12 amino acids. The germline V gene encodes CDR1 SGDLS and CDR2 YYNGEE. The variable domain in full, with the rest retrieved from reference TRBV9 and TRBJ2-1, is DSGVTQTPKHLITATGQRVTLRCSPRSGDLSVYWYQQSLDQGLQFLIQYYNGEERAKGNILERFSAQQFPDLHSELNLSSLELGDSALYFCASSVASSEQFFGPGTRLTVL.

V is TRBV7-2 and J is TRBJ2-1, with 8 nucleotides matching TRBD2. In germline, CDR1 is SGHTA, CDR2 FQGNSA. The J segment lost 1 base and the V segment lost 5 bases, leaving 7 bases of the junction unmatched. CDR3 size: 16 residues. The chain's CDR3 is CASSPTGGRSYNEQFF. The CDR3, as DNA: TGTGCCAGCAGCCCCACAGGCGGGAGGTCCTACAATGAGCAGTTCTTC.

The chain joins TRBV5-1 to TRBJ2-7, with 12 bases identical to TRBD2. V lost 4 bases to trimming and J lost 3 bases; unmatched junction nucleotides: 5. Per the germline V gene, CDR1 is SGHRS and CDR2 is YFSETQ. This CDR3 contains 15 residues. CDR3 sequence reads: CASSVGLAGNYEQYF. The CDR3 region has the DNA TGCGCCAGCAGCGTCGGACTAGCGGGAAACTACGAGCAGTACTTC.

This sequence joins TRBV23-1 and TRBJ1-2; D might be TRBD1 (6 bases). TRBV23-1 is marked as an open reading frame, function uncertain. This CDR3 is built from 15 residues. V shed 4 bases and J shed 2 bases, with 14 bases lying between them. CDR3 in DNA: TGCGCCAGCAGTCCATTACCGGACAGAAACTATGGCTACACCTTC. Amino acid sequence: CASSPLPDRNYGYTF.

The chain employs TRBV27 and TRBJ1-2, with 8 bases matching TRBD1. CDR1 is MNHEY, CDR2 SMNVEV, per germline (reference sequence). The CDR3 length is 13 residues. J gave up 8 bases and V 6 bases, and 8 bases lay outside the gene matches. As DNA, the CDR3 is TGTGCCAGCAGCCCCGGACAGGGTGCCGGCTACACCTTC. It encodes CASSPGQGAGYTF.

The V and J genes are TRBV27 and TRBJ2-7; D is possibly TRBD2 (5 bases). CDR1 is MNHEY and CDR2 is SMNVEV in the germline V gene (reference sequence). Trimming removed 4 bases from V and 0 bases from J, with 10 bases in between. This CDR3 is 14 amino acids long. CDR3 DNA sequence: TGTGCCAGCAGTTCCGGACTGAACTCCTACGAGCAGTACTTC. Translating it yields CASSSGLNSYEQYF.

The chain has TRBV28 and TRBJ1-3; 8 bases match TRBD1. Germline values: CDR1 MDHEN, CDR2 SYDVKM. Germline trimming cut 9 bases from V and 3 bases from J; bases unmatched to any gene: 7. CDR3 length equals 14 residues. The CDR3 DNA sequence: TGTGCCAGTGATACTGGGACAGGTGGAAACACCATATATTTT. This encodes CASDTGTGGNTIYF.

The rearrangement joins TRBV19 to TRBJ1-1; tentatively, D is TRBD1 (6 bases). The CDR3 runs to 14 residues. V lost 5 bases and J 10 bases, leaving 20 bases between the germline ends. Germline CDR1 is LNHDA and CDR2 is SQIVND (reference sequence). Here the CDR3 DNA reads TGTGCCAGTAGTGCGGACAGCCCAAAAATCGGAGCTTTCTTT. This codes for CASSADSPKIGAFF.

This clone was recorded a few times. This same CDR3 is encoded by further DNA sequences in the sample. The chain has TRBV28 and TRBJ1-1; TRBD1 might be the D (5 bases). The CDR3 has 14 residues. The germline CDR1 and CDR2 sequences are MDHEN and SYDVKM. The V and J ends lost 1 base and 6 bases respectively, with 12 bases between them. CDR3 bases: TGTGCCAGCAGTTTATCAGGGTTAATCGCTGAAGCTTTCTTT. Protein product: CASSLSGLIAEAFF.

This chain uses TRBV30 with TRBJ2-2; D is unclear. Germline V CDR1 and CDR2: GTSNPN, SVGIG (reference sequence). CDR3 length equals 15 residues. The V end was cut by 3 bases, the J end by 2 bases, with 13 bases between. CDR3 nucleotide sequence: TGTGCCTGGAGGCCAACGAGACACAACACCGGGGAGCTGTTTTTT. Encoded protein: CAWRPTRHNTGELFF.

CDR3 in DNA: TGTGCCAGCACCTCGGGAGGCCTCTACAATGAGCAGTTCTTC. This translates into CASTSGGLYNEQFF. V and J are TRBV5-6 and TRBJ2-1; TRBD2 aligns across 7 bases. Germline lookup yields CDR1 SGHDT and CDR2 YYEEEE. J gave up 3 bases and V 6 bases, and 6 bases lay outside the gene matches. This CDR3 is 14 amino acids long.

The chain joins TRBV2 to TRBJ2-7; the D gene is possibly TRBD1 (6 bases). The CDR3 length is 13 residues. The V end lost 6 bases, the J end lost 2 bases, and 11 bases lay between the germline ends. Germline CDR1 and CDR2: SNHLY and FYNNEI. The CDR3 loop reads CASRPGQTYEQYF. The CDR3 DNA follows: TGTGCCAGCAGGCCGGGACAAACCTACGAGCAGTACTTC.

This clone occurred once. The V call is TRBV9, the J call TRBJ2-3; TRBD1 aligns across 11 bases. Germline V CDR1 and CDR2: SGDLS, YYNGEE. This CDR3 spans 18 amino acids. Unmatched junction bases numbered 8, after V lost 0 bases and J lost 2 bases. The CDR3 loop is CASSVGTGGSLVTDTQYF. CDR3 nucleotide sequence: TGTGCCAGCAGCGTAGGGACAGGGGGCTCCTTAGTCACAGATACGCAGTATTTT.

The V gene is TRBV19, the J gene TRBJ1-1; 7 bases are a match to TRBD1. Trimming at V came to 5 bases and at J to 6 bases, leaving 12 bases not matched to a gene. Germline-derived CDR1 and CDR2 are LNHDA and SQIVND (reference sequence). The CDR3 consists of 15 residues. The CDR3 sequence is CASSPRDRLSPEAFF. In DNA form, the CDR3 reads TGTGCCAGTAGTCCGAGGGACAGACTAAGCCCTGAAGCTTTCTTT.

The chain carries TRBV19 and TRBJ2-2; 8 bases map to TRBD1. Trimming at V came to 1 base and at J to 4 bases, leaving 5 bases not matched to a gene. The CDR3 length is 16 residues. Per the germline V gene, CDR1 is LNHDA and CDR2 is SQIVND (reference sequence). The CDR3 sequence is CASSIAPGTGTGELFF. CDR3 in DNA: TGTGCCAGTAGTATAGCACCCGGGACAGGCACCGGGGAGCTGTTTTTT.

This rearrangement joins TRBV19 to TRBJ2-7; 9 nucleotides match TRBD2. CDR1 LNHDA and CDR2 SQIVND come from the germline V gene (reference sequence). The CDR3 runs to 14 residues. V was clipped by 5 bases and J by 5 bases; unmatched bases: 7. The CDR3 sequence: CASSWGTSIHEQYF. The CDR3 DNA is TGTGCCAGTAGTTGGGGGACTAGCATCCACGAGCAGTACTTC. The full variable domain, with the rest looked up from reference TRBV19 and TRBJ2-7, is DGGITQSPKYLFRKEGQNVTLSCEQNLNHDAMYWYRQDPGQGLRLIYYSQIVNDFQKGDIAEGYSVSREKKESFPLTVTSAQKNPTAFYLCASSWGTSIHEQYFGPGTRLTVT.

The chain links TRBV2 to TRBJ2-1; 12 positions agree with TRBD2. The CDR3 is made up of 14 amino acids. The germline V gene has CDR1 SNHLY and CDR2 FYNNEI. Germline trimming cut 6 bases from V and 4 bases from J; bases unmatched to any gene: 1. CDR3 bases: TGTGCCAGCAGACTAGCGGGAGGTTACAATGAGCAGTTCTTC. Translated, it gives CASRLAGGYNEQFF.